This T cell receptor (beta chain) emerged from a study of T cell responses to AZD1222 COVID-19 vaccine. Study summary: Some second doses came at about 4 weeks and others at about 12 weeks; these were pooled. Overall study findings and caveats: Clonal diversity was possibly underestimated; the donors were predominantly white British and more often female. Sampling that yielded the repertoires occurred only after the peak T cell response. Following two doses of AZD1222, Spike-specific TCR breadth and depth rose.

The V end lost 0 bases, the J end lost 4 bases, and 13 bases lay between the germline ends. CDR1 is SGHDT and CDR2 is YYEEEE in the germline V gene. The CDR3 runs to 15 residues. This clone was picked up one time. Its matching antigen is unknown. TCRdb's table, derived via immunoSEQ multiplex PCR, lists solely in-frame clones and lacks some. The profile shows roughly 150,000 clones, just over 85% of them singletons. This chain connects TRBV5-6 to TRBJ1-2; D might be TRBD1 (5 bases). This receptor was taken from an adult in good health. This sample comprised peripheral blood, obtained on day 0 of AZD1222 vaccination. The CDR3 region has the DNA TGTGCCAGCAGCTTGGGGAGGGGAGCTTTCTATGGCTACACCTTC. It yields the protein CASSLGRGAFYGYTF.